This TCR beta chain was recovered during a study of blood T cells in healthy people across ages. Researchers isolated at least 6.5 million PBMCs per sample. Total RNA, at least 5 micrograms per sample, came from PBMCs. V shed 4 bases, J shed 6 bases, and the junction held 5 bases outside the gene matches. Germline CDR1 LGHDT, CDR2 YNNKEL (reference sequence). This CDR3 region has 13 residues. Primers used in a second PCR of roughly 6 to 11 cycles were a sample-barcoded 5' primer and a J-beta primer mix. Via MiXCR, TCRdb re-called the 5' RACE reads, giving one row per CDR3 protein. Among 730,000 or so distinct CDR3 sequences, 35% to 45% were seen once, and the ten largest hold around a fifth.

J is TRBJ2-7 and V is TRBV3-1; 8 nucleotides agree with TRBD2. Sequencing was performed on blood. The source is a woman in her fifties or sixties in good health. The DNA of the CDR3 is TGTGCCAGCAGCCTAGACGGGAGGGCCGAGCAGTACTTC. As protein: CASSLDGRAEQYF.